These T cell receptor beta chains were read from a single sample in a study of radiotherapy plus CTLA-4 blockade in lung cancer. Generated by immunoSEQ multiplex PCR, the TCRdb table keeps only in-frame clones and is missing some. The sample has under 65,000 clones; approximately 84% are singletons. Sequences were derived from peripheral blood, sampled from a patient treated with radiotherapy plus ipilimumab. The source of these receptors is a human donor with non-small cell lung cancer whose response to radiotherapy plus ipilimumab could not be evaluated. Both conserved end residues are part of each CDR3. A D gene is named only where the DNA matches it firmly. Expanded clones get a size class; other rows say once, few or many, or leave the size out.

clone_size: -
d_call: -
cdr3_length: 12
v_call: TRBV6-6
j_call: TRBJ2-2
cdr3_aa: CASRTYTGELFF
cdr3_nt: TGTGCCAGCAGAACATACACCGGGGAGCTGTTTTTT

clone_size: -
d_call: TRBD2
cdr3_length: 15
v_call: TRBV19
j_call: TRBJ2-1
cdr3_aa: CASSTLAGGRGEQFF
cdr3_nt: TGTGCCAGTAGTACACTAGCGGGGGGGCGGGGTGAGCAGTTCTTC

clone_size: once
d_call: TRBD1
cdr3_length: 16
v_call: TRBV7-9
j_call: TRBJ1-2
cdr3_aa: CASSPTTGVTNYGYTF
cdr3_nt: TGTGCCAGCAGCCCGACGACAGGGGTCACTAACTATGGCTACACCTTC

clone_size: -
d_call: TRBD1
cdr3_length: 16
v_call: TRBV5-1
j_call: TRBJ1-3
cdr3_aa: CASSLGTGASGNTIYF
cdr3_nt: TGCGCCAGCAGCTTAGGGACAGGGGCCTCTGGAAACACCATATATTTT

clone_size: -
d_call: -
cdr3_length: 16
v_call: TRBV30
j_call: TRBJ2-7
cdr3_aa: CAWTFVTPGQNYEQYF
cdr3_nt: TGTGCCTGGACCTTCGTTACCCCGGGACAAAACTACGAGCAGTACTTC

clone_size: -
d_call: TRBD1
cdr3_length: 15
v_call: TRBV11-2
j_call: TRBJ2-1
cdr3_aa: CASSRGQGMVNEQFF
cdr3_nt: TGTGCCAGCAGCCGGGGACAGGGAATGGTCAATGAGCAGTTCTTC

clone_size: -
d_call: TRBD1
cdr3_length: 13
v_call: TRBV11-2
j_call: TRBJ1-1
cdr3_aa: CASSPNGQVEAFF
cdr3_nt: TGTGCCAGCAGCCCCAACGGACAGGTAGAAGCTTTCTTT

clone_size: -
d_call: -
cdr3_length: 11
v_call: TRBV5-6
j_call: TRBJ2-7
cdr3_aa: CASSLEGVQYF
cdr3_nt: TGTGCCAGCAGCTTGGAGGGAGTGCAGTACTTC

clone_size: -
d_call: -
cdr3_length: 13
v_call: TRBV7-2
j_call: TRBJ2-3
cdr3_aa: CASSWGDSDTQYF
cdr3_nt: TGTGCCAGCAGCTGGGGGGACTCAGATACGCAGTATTTT

clone_size: -
d_call: -
cdr3_length: 15
v_call: TRBV4-3
j_call: TRBJ2-2
cdr3_aa: CASSQDPPYTGELFF
cdr3_nt: TGCGCCAGCAGCCAAGATCCCCCATACACCGGGGAGCTGTTTTTT

clone_size: -
d_call: -
cdr3_length: 16
v_call: TRBV9
j_call: TRBJ1-1
cdr3_aa: CASSLGGGGTNTEAFF
cdr3_nt: TGTGCCAGCAGCCTCGGGGGGGGAGGGACCAACACTGAAGCTTTCTTT

clone_size: once
d_call: TRBD1
cdr3_length: 18
v_call: TRBV5-6
j_call: TRBJ2-2
cdr3_aa: CASSARDRGWVGTGELFF
cdr3_nt: TGTGCCAGCAGCGCAAGAGACAGGGGGTGGGTGGGGACCGGGGAGCTGTTTTTT

clone_size: -
d_call: TRBD1
cdr3_length: 14
v_call: TRBV7-8
j_call: TRBJ1-1
cdr3_aa: CASSYGTAYTEAFF
cdr3_nt: TGTGCCAGCAGCTACGGGACAGCCTACACTGAAGCTTTCTTT

clone_size: -
d_call: TRBD1
cdr3_length: 16
v_call: TRBV19
j_call: TRBJ2-7
cdr3_aa: CASSRTGATFPYEQYF
cdr3_nt: TGTGCCAGTAGTCGAACAGGGGCCACCTTTCCTTACGAGCAGTACTTC

clone_size: -
d_call: -
cdr3_length: 10
v_call: TRBV7-9
j_call: TRBJ1-2
cdr3_aa: CATVIYGYTF
cdr3_nt: TGTGCCACCGTTATCTATGGCTACACCTTC

clone_size: once
d_call: TRBD2
cdr3_length: 14
v_call: TRBV9
j_call: TRBJ2-1
cdr3_aa: CASSPSSGNNEQFF
cdr3_nt: TGTGCCAGCAGCCCCTCTAGCGGGAACAATGAGCAGTTCTTC

clone_size: -
d_call: TRBD1
cdr3_length: 15
v_call: TRBV6-1
j_call: TRBJ1-1
cdr3_aa: CASSWLLDRAAEAFF
cdr3_nt: TGTGCCAGCAGCTGGTTATTGGACAGGGCAGCTGAAGCTTTCTTT

clone_size: -
d_call: TRBD1
cdr3_length: 14
v_call: TRBV10-1
j_call: TRBJ2-5
cdr3_aa: CASSPGQLQETQYF
cdr3_nt: TGCGCCAGCAGTCCGGGACAGCTTCAAGAGACCCAGTACTTC

clone_size: few
d_call: TRBD1
cdr3_length: 15
v_call: TRBV5-1
j_call: TRBJ1-1
cdr3_aa: CASSLVGGLNTEAFF
cdr3_nt: TGCGCCAGCAGCTTGGTAGGGGGCTTGAACACTGAAGCTTTCTTT

clone_size: -
d_call: TRBD2
cdr3_length: 17
v_call: TRBV27
j_call: TRBJ2-7
cdr3_aa: CASSLYGLAGVPYEQYF
cdr3_nt: TGTGCCAGCAGTTTATACGGACTAGCGGGAGTCCCCTACGAGCAGTACTTC

clone_size: few
d_call: TRBD1
cdr3_length: 14
v_call: TRBV4-1
j_call: TRBJ1-2
cdr3_aa: CASSPGQALYGYTF
cdr3_nt: TGCGCCAGCAGCCCTGGACAGGCCCTCTATGGCTACACCTTC

clone_size: -
d_call: TRBD2
cdr3_length: 14
v_call: TRBV7-2
j_call: TRBJ2-1
cdr3_aa: CASSASGRFSEQFF
cdr3_nt: TGTGCCAGCTCGGCTAGCGGGAGATTCAGTGAGCAGTTCTTC

clone_size: -
d_call: TRBD1
cdr3_length: 16
v_call: TRBV5-1
j_call: TRBJ2-2
cdr3_aa: CASSLGYRGITGELFF
cdr3_nt: TGCGCCAGCAGCTTGGGGTACAGGGGGATAACCGGGGAGCTGTTTTTT

clone_size: -
d_call: -
cdr3_length: 17
v_call: TRBV4-3
j_call: TRBJ2-1
cdr3_aa: CASSRLTATDSYNEQFF
cdr3_nt: TGCGCCAGCAGCCGCCTCACAGCTACCGACTCCTACAATGAGCAGTTCTTC

clone_size: -
d_call: -
cdr3_length: 13
v_call: TRBV5-4
j_call: TRBJ2-3
cdr3_aa: CASSSSGRDTQYF
cdr3_nt: TGTGCCAGCAGCTCGAGCGGCCGCGATACGCAGTATTTT

clone_size: -
d_call: TRBD1
cdr3_length: 19
v_call: TRBV19
j_call: TRBJ1-5
cdr3_aa: CASRTQIGTGGFGNQPQHF
cdr3_nt: TGTGCCAGCCGCACCCAAATCGGGACAGGGGGTTTTGGCAATCAGCCCCAGCATTTT